One sample yielded the 9 T cell receptor beta chains listed below, sequenced in a study of neoadjuvant anti-PD-1 for oral cavity cancer. Profiled with immunoSEQ multiplex PCR; TCRdb holds only in-frame clones, not every one. This sample has about 7,200 clones; 65% to 75% occur once, and the top ten carry approximately 3%. Time point given: after neoadjuvant nivolumab, at surgical resection. Sample: PBMCs, taken after nivolumab (anti-PD-1) treatment. These receptors were taken from a person aged 40 to 85 with oral cavity squamous cell carcinoma.

The chain uses TRBV27 and TRBJ2-6, with no clear D. The CDR3 spans 15 residues. Trimming cost V 6 bases and J 0 bases, with 9 bases left between them. In germline, CDR1 is MNHEY, CDR2 SMNVEV (reference sequence). CDR3 loop: CASSPVLSGANVLTF. The CDR3 region has the DNA TGTGCCAGCAGCCCCGTCCTCTCTGGGGCCAACGTCCTGACTTTC. The entire variable domain, with the rest obtained from reference TRBV27 and TRBJ2-6, is as follows: EAQVTQNPRYLITVTGKKLTVTCSQNMNHEYMSWYRQDPGLGLRQIYYSMNVEVTDKGDVPEGYKVSRKEKRNFPLILESPSPNQTSLYFCASSPVLSGANVLTFGAGSRLTVL.

This clone is a singleton in its sample. V gene TRBV7-4 combines with J gene TRBJ2-7, with TRBD2 as a possible D gene (6 bases). The germline CDR1 and CDR2 sequences are SGHVT and SQSDAQ. This CDR3 has 14 residues. With 0 bases removed from V and 5 bases from J, the gap between germline ends came to 11 bases. The CDR3 DNA reads as TGTGCCAGCAGCTTAGCTTCGTGGGGGGACGAGCAGTACTTC. This translates into CASSLASWGDEQYF.

Comments on this clone: This specimen includes other DNA sequences encoding the same CDR3. The V gene is TRBV6-4, the J gene TRBJ2-3; the match to TRBD1 covers 10 bases. The ends lost 2 bases at V and 4 bases at J; junction bases unmatched: 0. This CDR3 spans 14 amino acids. Germline V lookup: CDR1 MRHNA, CDR2 SNTAGT. CDR3 region: CASSDGQGADTQYF. The CDR3 region has the DNA TGTGCCAGCAGTGACGGACAGGGGGCAGATACGCAGTATTTT.

This clone was recorded only once. This chain uses TRBV19 with TRBJ1-4; the D is unclear. This CDR3 region has 12 residues. The V gene's germline CDR1 is LNHDA and CDR2 SQIVND (reference sequence). With 3 bases removed from V and 7 bases from J, the gap between germline ends came to 6 bases. The CDR3 spells CASSIRGEKLFF. CDR3 coding DNA: TGTGCCAGTAGTATTCGGGGTGAAAAACTGTTTTTT.

The rearrangement links TRBV19 to TRBJ2-1; perhaps TRBD2 as D (7 bases). The CDR3 has 15 residues. V was shortened by 4 bases and J by 9 bases, with 19 bases between the two germline ends. The germline CDR1 and CDR2 sequences are LNHDA and SQIVND (reference sequence). As DNA, the CDR3 is TGTGCCAGTAGTAGCCACCTGGGGGGGGCAGGTGAGCAGTTCTTC. This gives the protein CASSSHLGGAGEQFF.

A few counts support this clone. This sequence joins TRBV5-4 and TRBJ2-3; 7 nucleotides agree with TRBD2. The germline V gene encodes CDR1 SGHNT and CDR2 YYREEE (reference sequence). The CDR3 consists of 17 residues. The J segment lost 4 bases and the V segment lost 0 bases, leaving 11 bases of the junction unmatched. CDR3 amino acids: CASSLAGSGFGADTQYF. The CDR3 DNA sequence: TGTGCCAGCAGCTTGGCGGGTAGCGGGTTTGGGGCAGATACGCAGTATTTT.

The V gene is TRBV7-9, the J gene TRBJ2-1; D gene ambiguous. The CDR3 extends over 14 amino acids. Trimming left V 3 bases short and J 2 bases short, with 8 bases between. The germline V gene encodes CDR1 SEHNR and CDR2 FQNEAQ (reference sequence). Here the CDR3 reads CASSFDYTYNEQFF. The CDR3 bases are TGTGCCAGCAGCTTTGATTACACCTACAATGAGCAGTTCTTC. Filled out from reference TRBV7-9 and TRBJ2-1, the complete variable domain reads DTGVSQNPRHKITKRGQNVTFRCDPISEHNRLYWYRQTLGQGPEFLTYFQNEAQLEKSRLLSDRFSAERPKGSFSTLEIQRTEQGDSAMYLCASSFDYTYNEQFFGPGTRLTVL.

V is TRBV6-5 and J is TRBJ2-7; D is perhaps TRBD1 (6 bases). Trimming left V 2 bases short and J 2 bases short, with 10 bases between. The CDR3 length is 14 residues. The V gene's germline CDR1 is MNHEY and CDR2 SVGAGI. The CDR3 nucleotides are TGTGCCAGCAGTTACGCTGCAGGGGCCTACGAGCAGTACTTC. Translation: CASSYAAGAYEQYF.

The CDR3 spells CATSRDPPGGDYGYTF. The CDR3 DNA is TGTGCCACCAGCAGAGACCCCCCAGGGGGCGATTATGGCTACACCTTC. This chain joins TRBV15 and TRBJ1-2; 8 bases are a match to TRBD1. Looked up from germline, CDR1 is LNHNV and CDR2 is YYDKDF (reference sequence). The V segment lost 0 bases and the J segment 5 bases; nucleotides outside the gene matches: 8. This CDR3 contains 16 residues.